These 30 T cell receptor beta chains came from one sample sequenced in a study of identical twins. One entry per CDR3 protein, called by TCRdb with MiXCR from the 5' RACE reads. The table lists 700,000 to 950,000 distinct CDR3 sequences, 9% to 15% of them singletons. This same sample was also part of a study on yellow fever vaccine responses in identical twins.

The specimen was PBMCs. These receptors all stem from a woman aged 18-30 years in good health.

This clonotype was observed many times. The chain employs TRBV5-1 and TRBJ2-5; 10 bases are shared with TRBD1. The CDR3 sequence is 14 residues long. Germline V gene data show CDR1 as SGHRS and CDR2 as YFSETQ. The V gene end was trimmed by 2 bases and the J gene end by 3 bases; junction bases not matched to a gene: 1. CDR3 residues: CASSFGTGEETQYF. In nucleotides, the CDR3 is TGCGCCAGCAGCTTTGGGACAGGGGAAGAGACCCAGTACTTC. The full variable domain, with the rest looked up from reference TRBV5-1 and TRBJ2-5, is KAGVTQTPRYLIKTRGQQVTLSCSPISGHRSVSWYQQTPGQGLQFLFEYFSETQRNKGNFPGRFSGRQFSNSRSEMNVSTLELGDSALYLCASSFGTGEETQYFGPGTRLLVL.

This clonotype has ten or more counts. The CDR3 coding sequence is TGTGCCACCAGCAGAGATACCTTTGTGGCAGTCCAAGAGACCCAGTACTTC. Encoded protein: CATSRDTFVAVQETQYF. The rearrangement joins TRBV15 to TRBJ2-5; no clear D gene. With 0 bases removed from V and 1 base from J, the gap between germline ends came to 15 bases. The CDR3 is 17 residues long. Germline-derived CDR1 and CDR2 are LNHNV and YYDKDF (reference sequence).

The chain is built from TRBV11-1 and TRBJ1-2; 7 positions match TRBD1. CDR1 and CDR2 from the germline V gene are SGHAT and FQDESV (reference sequence). The CDR3 is made up of 15 amino acids. The V and J ends lost 3 bases and 4 bases, in that order; junction bases with no gene match: 8. CDR3 amino acids: CASSFNGQASYGYTF. As DNA, the CDR3 is TGTGCCAGCAGCTTCAACGGACAGGCTTCCTATGGCTACACCTTC.

This clonotype was picked up a small number of times. This chain uses TRBV15 with TRBJ2-5; D is ambiguous. Germline CDR1 and CDR2: LNHNV and YYDKDF (reference sequence). The length of the CDR3 is 11 residues. The germline V and J ends were trimmed by 4 bases and 2 bases, with 2 bases remaining between them. The CDR3 here is CATSKQETQYF. The CDR3 bases are TGTGCCACCAGCAAACAAGAGACCCAGTACTTC.

This clonotype came up a few times. The J gene is TRBJ2-3, the V gene TRBV20-1; 8 bases are a match to TRBD2. This CDR3 region has 14 residues. CDR1 and CDR2 (germline): DFQATT, SNEGSKA (reference sequence). The J segment lost 5 bases and the V segment lost 3 bases, leaving 7 bases of the junction unmatched. CDR3 in amino acids: CSASSAGGRDTQYF. The CDR3 bases are TGCAGTGCTAGCTCCGCGGGGGGACGAGATACGCAGTATTTT.

There are a few counts of this clonotype. This rearrangement joins TRBV10-3 to TRBJ2-7, with 7 bases that match TRBD2. From germline, CDR1 is ENHRY and CDR2 SYGVKD. Trimming cost V 0 bases and J 2 bases; bases outside gene matches: 4. This CDR3 has 15 amino acids. The CDR3 DNA reads TGTGCCATCAGTGAGTCCGGGAGGAAAACCTACGAGCAGTACTTC. Its protein product is CAISESGRKTYEQYF.

This clonotype was recorded at least ten times. This chain uses TRBV6-1 with TRBJ1-5, with D maybe TRBD1 (6 bases). The CDR3 totals 16 residues. Trimming shortened V by 0 bases and J by 3 bases, and 12 bases separated the two germline ends. Germline loops: CDR1 MNHNS, CDR2 SASEGT. The DNA for the CDR3 is TGTGCCAGCAGTGAAGCGTCAGGGGTGAACAATCAGCCCCAGCATTTT. Its protein product is CASSEASGVNNQPQHF.

This clonotype was seen many times. The genes are TRBV4-1 and TRBJ1-4, with a possible D match to TRBD1 (5 bases). CDR1 MGHRA and CDR2 YSYEKL come from the germline V gene. The V end lost 1 base, the J end lost 2 bases, and 11 bases lay between the germline ends. The CDR3 runs to 16 residues. The CDR3 DNA follows: TGCGCCAGCAGCCAAGTTACAGGAACGACTAATGAAAAACTGTTTTTT. Amino acid sequence: CASSQVTGTTNEKLFF.

The chain joins TRBV5-1 to TRBJ1-5; a weak D match, TRBD1 (5 bases). The length of the CDR3 is 16 residues. Trimming removed 4 bases from V and 0 bases from J, with 14 bases in between. Per germline, CDR1 SGHRS and CDR2 YFSETQ. CDR3 in DNA: TGCGCCAGCAGCCCCACCGTCGGGGGTAGCAATCAGCCCCAGCATTTT. Translated, it gives CASSPTVGGSNQPQHF.

The genes are TRBV6-1 and TRBJ2-3; no definite D call. This CDR3 contains 14 residues. Germline CDR1 and CDR2: MNHNS and SASEGT. The germline V and J ends were trimmed by 8 bases and 2 bases, with 14 bases remaining between them. The CDR3 nucleotides read TGTGCCAGCGGCCTGAAGGGTCCCACAGATACGCAGTATTTT. Translation gives CASGLKGPTDTQYF.

This clonotype was observed many times. The chain couples TRBV12-3 or TRBV12-4 to TRBJ1-4; D gene ambiguous. V lost 6 bases, J lost 3 bases, and 11 bases lay in between. The CDR3 runs to 14 residues. CDR3 protein: CASRLGGSNEKLFF. The CDR3 DNA reads TGTGCCAGCAGGCTGGGTGGATCTAATGAAAAACTGTTTTTT.

This clonotype was counted a few times. The V call is TRBV7-3, the J call TRBJ2-7; the D is unclear. Germline CDR1 is SGHTA and CDR2 is FQGTGA. The V end was cut by 5 bases, the J end by 3 bases, with 11 bases between. The CDR3 spans 13 residues. The CDR3 DNA reads as TGTGCCAGCAGCCCAGCTGATCGCTACGAGCAGTACTTC. This translates into CASSPADRYEQYF.

V usage is TRBV3-1 and J usage is TRBJ2-7; the D gene is possibly TRBD2 (7 bases). Germline V gene sequence: CDR1 LGHDT, CDR2 YNNKEL (reference sequence). V was trimmed by 3 bases and J by 2 bases, leaving 11 bases between them. This CDR3 spans 14 amino acids. The DNA of the CDR3 is TGTGCCAGCAGCCAGGGGGGGCCTCCCTACGAGCAGTACTTC. It specifies CASSQGGPPYEQYF.

The gene calls are TRBV12-3 or TRBV12-4 and TRBJ2-2; no firm D call. This CDR3 region has 15 residues. Trimming removed 6 bases at V and 0 bases at J, with 11 bases between. The CDR3 region has the DNA TGTGCCAGCAGGCGCGGTTCCCCGAACACCGGGGAGCTGTTTTTT. Translation: CASRRGSPNTGELFF.

This clonotype has more than one count but fewer than ten. The V call is TRBV2, the J call TRBJ2-1; no reliable D call. The CDR3 runs 16 residues. Germline lookup yields CDR1 SNHLY and CDR2 FYNNEI. Trimming took off 1 base at V and 0 bases at J, with 10 bases between the two ends. For the CDR3, the DNA is TGTGCCAGCAGTGAAGAAGTTCGGAGCTCCTACAATGAGCAGTTCTTC. Translating gives CASSEEVRSSYNEQFF.

The V and J genes are TRBV18 and TRBJ1-1; D uncertain. Trimming took off 2 bases at V and 1 base at J, with 11 bases between the two ends. Per the germline V gene, CDR1 is KGHSH and CDR2 is LQKENI. The CDR3 spans 15 residues. The CDR3 protein is CASSPMEVKNTEAFF. CDR3 coding DNA: TGTGCCAGCTCACCAATGGAGGTCAAGAACACTGAAGCTTTCTTT.

This clonotype occurred many times. V usage is TRBV28 and J usage is TRBJ1-1, with 11 bases lining up with TRBD1. The germline V gene encodes CDR1 MDHEN and CDR2 SYDVKM. This CDR3 has 15 residues. V dropped 1 base and J dropped 4; count of bases not matched to a gene: 2. CDR3 region: CASSLSGTGGTEAFF. The DNA for the CDR3 is TGTGCCAGCAGTTTATCGGGGACAGGGGGCACTGAAGCTTTCTTT.

The sample holds many counts of this clonotype. The chain has TRBV5-1 and TRBJ2-1; 16 bases line up with TRBD2. The CDR3 runs to 17 residues. The V gene's germline CDR1 is SGHRS and CDR2 YFSETQ. Trimming took 3 bases from V and 4 from J; bases not matched to a gene: 4. As DNA, the CDR3 is TGCGCCAGCAGCTCGGGACTAGCGGGAGGGTCTTACAATGAGCAGTTCTTC. Its translation is CASSSGLAGGSYNEQFF.

This clonotype was observed a few times. The chain links TRBV14 to TRBJ2-1; 7 positions match TRBD2. The CDR3 has 14 amino acids. Losses at the gene ends were 3 bases for V and 8 bases for J; bases not matched to a gene: 7. Per germline, CDR1 SGHDN and CDR2 FVKESK. CDR3: CASSHLSLADEQFF. The CDR3 DNA reads TGTGCCAGCAGCCATCTTAGTCTAGCGGATGAGCAGTTCTTC.

The rearrangement joins TRBV6-4 to TRBJ2-2; 9 nucleotides align to TRBD2. V lost 6 bases to trimming and J lost 4 bases; unmatched junction nucleotides: 9. The CDR3 length is 16 residues. Germline V gives CDR1 MRHNA, CDR2 SNTAGT. The CDR3 DNA follows: TGTGCCAGCAGACCGCTAGCGGGAATGGGCACCGGGGAGCTGTTTTTT. Its translation is CASRPLAGMGTGELFF.

This clonotype was detected only a few times. The CDR3 here is CSVEPSGSTNEQFF. CDR3 DNA: TGCAGCGTTGAACCTAGCGGGAGTACGAATGAGCAGTTCTTC. The chain couples TRBV29-1 to TRBJ2-1; 10 bases match TRBD2. CDR3 length: 14 amino acids. After removal of 2 bases from V and 7 bases from J, the junction contained 5 bases not matched to a gene. The germline V gene has CDR1 SQVTM and CDR2 ANQGSEA.

The gene calls are TRBV7-9 and TRBJ2-7; TRBD1 matches at 11 bases. Losses at the gene ends were 5 bases for V and 6 bases for J; bases not matched to a gene: 6. The germline V gene has CDR1 SEHNR and CDR2 FQNEAQ (reference sequence). The CDR3 loop spans 14 amino acids. CDR3 nucleotide sequence: TGTGCCAGCAGCCCGAGGACAGGGGGCGGCGAGCAGTACTTC. Translating it yields CASSPRTGGGEQYF.

This clonotype was observed many times. The chain combines TRBV10-3 with TRBJ2-3; D unresolved. The CDR3 contains 16 residues. Germline CDR1 ENHRY, CDR2 SYGVKD. V lost 0 bases to trimming and J lost 2 bases, with 12 bases between them. The CDR3 region is CAISESFTPNTDTQYF. DNA for the CDR3: TGTGCCATCAGTGAGTCGTTCACACCCAACACAGATACGCAGTATTTT.

At least ten counts were recorded for this clonotype. The chain is built from TRBV5-1 and TRBJ2-2; D is possibly TRBD1 or TRBD2 (5 bases each). The V end lost 3 bases, the J end lost 4 bases, and 16 bases lay between the germline ends. The CDR3 extends over 16 amino acids. Per the germline V gene, CDR1 is SGHRS and CDR2 is YFSETQ. CDR3 region: CASSWKRDGGTGELFF. The CDR3 DNA reads TGCGCCAGCAGCTGGAAACGGGACGGTGGCACCGGGGAGCTGTTTTTT.

The gene calls are TRBV7-9 and TRBJ2-1; D is unresolved. V was trimmed by 1 base and J by 9 bases, leaving 7 bases between them. The CDR3 consists of 12 residues. The germline V gene has CDR1 SEHNR and CDR2 FQNEAQ (reference sequence). CDR3 amino acids: CASSLEVPEQFF. The CDR3 DNA reads TGTGCCAGCAGCTTAGAGGTTCCTGAGCAGTTCTTC.

This clonotype was seen repeatedly, ten times or more. This sequence joins TRBV12-3 or TRBV12-4 and TRBJ2-3; 12 bases align to TRBD2. With V trimmed by 1 base and J by 4 bases, 6 bases remained unmatched. CDR3 size: 17 residues. CDR3 DNA: TGTGCCAGCAGTTTAGGCAAGACTAGCGGGAGTTCAGATACGCAGTATTTT. It yields the protein CASSLGKTSGSSDTQYF.

This clonotype was seen a few times. The V call is TRBV7-2, the J call TRBJ2-3, with D possibly being TRBD2 (6 bases). The CDR3 totals 15 residues. The V gene lost 3 bases and the J gene lost 2 bases, with 12 bases spanning the gap. Germline lookup yields CDR1 SGHTA and CDR2 FQGNSA. DNA of the CDR3: TGTGCCAGCAGCTTGAGCGGGTCCTTCACAGATACGCAGTATTTT. This codes for CASSLSGSFTDTQYF. Full variable domain (rest looked up from reference TRBV7-2 and TRBJ2-3): GAGVSQSPSNKVTEKGKDVELRCDPISGHTALYWYRQSLGQGLEFLIYFQGNSAPDKSGLPSDRFSAERTGGSVSTLTIQRTQQEDSAVYLCASSLSGSFTDTQYFGPGTRLTVL.

This rearrangement joins TRBV20-1 to TRBJ2-1; 9 nucleotides match TRBD2. The CDR3 loop spans 16 amino acids. The ends lost 1 base at V and 6 bases at J; junction bases unmatched: 10. Germline V CDR1 and CDR2: DFQATT, SNEGSKA (reference sequence). The DNA for the CDR3 is TGCAGTGCTAGAGGTCTAGGACTAGCGCGGGGCAATGAGCAGTTCTTC. The encoded protein is CSARGLGLARGNEQFF.

The sample holds a few counts of this clonotype. The rearrangement joins TRBV20-1 to TRBJ2-7; D is unclear. This CDR3 is 13 amino acids long. Germline V gives CDR1 DFQATT, CDR2 SNEGSKA (reference sequence). Between the trimmed V and J ends, which lost 0 bases and 7 bases, there was a span of 13 bases. CDR3 sequence reads: CSAREGILEEQYV. The CDR3, as DNA: TGCAGTGCTAGAGAGGGTATTCTGGAAGAGCAGTACGTC.

In its sample, this clonotype was seen once. The CDR3 DNA is TGTGCCAGCAGTCAAAGGACAGACCGAGAGACCCAGTACTTC. Translating gives CASSQRTDRETQYF. The chain employs TRBV14 and TRBJ2-5, with D possibly TRBD1 on 6 matching bases. The germline CDR1 and CDR2 sequences are SGHDN and FVKESK. The CDR3 sequence is 14 residues long. V was cut by 6 bases and J by 4 bases, with 15 bases left in between.